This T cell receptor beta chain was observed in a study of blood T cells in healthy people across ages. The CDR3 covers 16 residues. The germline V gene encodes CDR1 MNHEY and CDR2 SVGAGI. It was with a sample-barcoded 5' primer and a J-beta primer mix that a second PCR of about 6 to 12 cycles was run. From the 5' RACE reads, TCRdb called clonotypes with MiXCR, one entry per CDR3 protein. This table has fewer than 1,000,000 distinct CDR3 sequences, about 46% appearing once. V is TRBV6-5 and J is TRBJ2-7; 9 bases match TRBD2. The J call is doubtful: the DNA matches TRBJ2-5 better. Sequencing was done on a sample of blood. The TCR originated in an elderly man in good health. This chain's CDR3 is CASSYLPSGMKETQYF. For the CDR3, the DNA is TGTGCCAGCAGTTACTTGCCTAGCGGGATGAAGGAGACCCAGTACTTC.